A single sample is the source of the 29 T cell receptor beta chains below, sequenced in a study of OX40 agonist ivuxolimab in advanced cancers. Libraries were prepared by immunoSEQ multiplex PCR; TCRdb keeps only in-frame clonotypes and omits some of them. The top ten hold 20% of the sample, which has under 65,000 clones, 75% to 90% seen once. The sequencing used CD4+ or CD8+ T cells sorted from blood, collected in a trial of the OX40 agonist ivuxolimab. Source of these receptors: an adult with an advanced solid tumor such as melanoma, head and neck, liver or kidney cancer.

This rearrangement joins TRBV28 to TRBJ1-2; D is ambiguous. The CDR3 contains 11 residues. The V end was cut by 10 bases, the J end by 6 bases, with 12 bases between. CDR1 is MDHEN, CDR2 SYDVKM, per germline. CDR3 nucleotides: TGTGCCACCCAGTCAGCGCATGGCTACACCTTC. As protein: CATQSAHGYTF.

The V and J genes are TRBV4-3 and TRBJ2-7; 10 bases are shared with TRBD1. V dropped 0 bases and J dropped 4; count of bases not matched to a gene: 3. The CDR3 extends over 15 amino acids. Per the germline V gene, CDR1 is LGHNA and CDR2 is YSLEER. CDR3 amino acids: CASSQERTGGYEQYV. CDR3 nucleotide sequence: TGCGCCAGCAGCCAAGAAAGGACAGGGGGGTACGAGCAGTACGTC.

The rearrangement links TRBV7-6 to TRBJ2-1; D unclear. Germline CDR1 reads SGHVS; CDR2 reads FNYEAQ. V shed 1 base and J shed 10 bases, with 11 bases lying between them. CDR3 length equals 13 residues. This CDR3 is CASSLDRLEEQFF. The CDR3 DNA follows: TGTGCCAGCAGCTTAGACCGACTGGAAGAGCAGTTCTTC.

The CDR3 here is CASSVVGAGANVLTF. DNA of the CDR3: TGTGCCAGCAGCGTAGTGGGGGCTGGGGCCAACGTCCTGACTTTC. The chain recombines TRBV9 with TRBJ2-6; D is tentatively TRBD1 or TRBD2 (5 bases each). This CDR3 region has 15 residues. CDR1 is SGDLS and CDR2 is YYNGEE in the germline V gene. V was shortened by 0 bases and J by 2 bases, with 6 bases between the two germline ends.

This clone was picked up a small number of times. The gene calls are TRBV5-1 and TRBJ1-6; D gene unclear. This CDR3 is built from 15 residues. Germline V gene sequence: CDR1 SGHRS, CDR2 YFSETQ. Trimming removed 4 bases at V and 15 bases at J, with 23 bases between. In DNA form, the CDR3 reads TGCGCCAGCAGCGACGAGCAAATGGGAGCGCCTCACCTCCACTTT. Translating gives CASSDEQMGAPHLHF.

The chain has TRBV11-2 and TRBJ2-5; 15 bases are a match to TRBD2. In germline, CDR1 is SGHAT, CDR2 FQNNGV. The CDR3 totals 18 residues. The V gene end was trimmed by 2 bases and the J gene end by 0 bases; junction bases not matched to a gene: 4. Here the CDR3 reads CASSLRTSGGVDQETQYF. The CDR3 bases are TGTGCCAGCAGCTTAAGGACTAGCGGGGGGGTAGACCAAGAGACCCAGTACTTC.

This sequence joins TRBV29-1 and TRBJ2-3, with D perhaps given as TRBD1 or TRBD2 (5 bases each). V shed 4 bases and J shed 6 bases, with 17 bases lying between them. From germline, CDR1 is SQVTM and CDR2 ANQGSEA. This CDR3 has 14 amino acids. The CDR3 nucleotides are TGCAGCGTTGGCCCGGGGCAGCTTAGTGATACGCAGTATTTT. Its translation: CSVGPGQLSDTQYF.

CDR3 in DNA: TGTGCCAGCAGGGACCGGGACTTAAGCTCTGGGGCCAACGTCCTGACTTTC. Translation gives CASRDRDLSSGANVLTF. V usage is TRBV2 and J usage is TRBJ2-6, with a tentative D call TRBD2 (6 bases). The CDR3 contains 17 residues. Trimming took 6 bases from V and 0 from J, leaving 15 bases between them. Germline V lookup: CDR1 SNHLY, CDR2 FYNNEI.

The CDR3 protein is CASSEALGMSNEQFF. The CDR3 DNA sequence: TGTGCCAGCAGTGAAGCGCTAGGGATGAGCAATGAGCAGTTCTTC. V is TRBV2 and J is TRBJ2-1; D gene ambiguous. The V end lost 0 bases, the J end lost 6 bases, and 12 bases lay between the germline ends. Germline V gene data show CDR1 as SNHLY and CDR2 as FYNNEI. CDR3 size: 15 residues.

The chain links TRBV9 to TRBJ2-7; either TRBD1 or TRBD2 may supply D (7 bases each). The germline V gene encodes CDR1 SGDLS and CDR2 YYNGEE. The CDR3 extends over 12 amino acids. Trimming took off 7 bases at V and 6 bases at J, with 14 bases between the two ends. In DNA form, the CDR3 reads TGTGCCAGCGGGGGAGGGGGCGCCGAGCAGTACTTC. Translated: CASGGGGAEQYF. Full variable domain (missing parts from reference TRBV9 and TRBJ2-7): DSGVTQTPKHLITATGQRVTLRCSPRSGDLSVYWYQQSLDQGLQFLIQYYNGEERAKGNILERFSAQQFPDLHSELNLSSLELGDSALYFCASGGGGAEQYFGPGTRLTVT.

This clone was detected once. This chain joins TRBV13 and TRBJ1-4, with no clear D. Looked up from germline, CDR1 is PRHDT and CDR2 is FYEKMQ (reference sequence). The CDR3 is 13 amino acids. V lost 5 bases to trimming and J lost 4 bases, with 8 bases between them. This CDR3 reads CASSIYSNEKLFF. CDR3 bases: TGTGCCAGCAGCATTTACAGTAATGAAAAACTGTTTTTT.

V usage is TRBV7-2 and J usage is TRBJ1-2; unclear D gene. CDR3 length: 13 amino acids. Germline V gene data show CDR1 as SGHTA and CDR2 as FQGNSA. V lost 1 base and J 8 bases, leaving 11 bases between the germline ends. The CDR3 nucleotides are TGTGCCAGCAGCTTAGGGCCCCTAGAGGGCTACACCTTC. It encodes CASSLGPLEGYTF. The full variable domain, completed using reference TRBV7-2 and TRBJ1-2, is GAGVSQSPSNKVTEKGKDVELRCDPISGHTALYWYRQSLGQGLEFLIYFQGNSAPDKSGLPSDRFSAERTGGSVSTLTIQRTQQEDSAVYLCASSLGPLEGYTFGSGTRLTVV.

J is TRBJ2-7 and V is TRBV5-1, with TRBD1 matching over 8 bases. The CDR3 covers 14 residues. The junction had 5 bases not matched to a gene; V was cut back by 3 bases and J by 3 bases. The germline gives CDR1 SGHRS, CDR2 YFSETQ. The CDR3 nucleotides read TGCGCCAGCAGCTCCGTGACAGGGGACTACGAGCAGTACTTC. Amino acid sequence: CASSSVTGDYEQYF.

CDR3 nucleotides: TGTGCCAGCAGCTTGAGGCTCTACGAGCAGTACGTC. This gives the protein CASSLRLYEQYV. The rearrangement uses TRBV7-9 and TRBJ2-7; D is ambiguous. V lost 3 bases to trimming and J lost 3 bases, with 6 bases between them. The germline V gene encodes CDR1 SEHNR and CDR2 FQNEAQ (reference sequence). The CDR3 has 12 residues.

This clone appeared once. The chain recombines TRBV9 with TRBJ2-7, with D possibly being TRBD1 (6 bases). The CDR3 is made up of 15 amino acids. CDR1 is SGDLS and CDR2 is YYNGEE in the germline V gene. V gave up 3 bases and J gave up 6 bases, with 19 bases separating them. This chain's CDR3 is CASSAGTGNRLEQYF. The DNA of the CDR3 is TGTGCCAGCAGCGCCGGAACAGGGAATAGGCTCGAGCAGTACTTC.

Here the CDR3 reads CASSSIRRDQETQYF. The CDR3 coding sequence is TGTGCCAGCAGCTCCATACGCCGGGACCAAGAGACCCAGTACTTC. The J gene is TRBJ2-5, the V gene TRBV7-9; D remains unclear. The germline CDR1 and CDR2 sequences are SEHNR and FQNEAQ (reference sequence). The germline V and J ends were trimmed by 4 bases and 0 bases, with 12 bases remaining between them. The CDR3 is made up of 15 amino acids.

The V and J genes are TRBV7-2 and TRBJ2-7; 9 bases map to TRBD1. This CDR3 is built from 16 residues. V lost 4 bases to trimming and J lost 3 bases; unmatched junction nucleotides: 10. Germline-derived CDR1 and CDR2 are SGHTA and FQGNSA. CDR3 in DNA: TGTGCCAGCAGCTGGGGGGCGGGACAGGGTGACTACGAGCAGTACTTC. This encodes CASSWGAGQGDYEQYF.

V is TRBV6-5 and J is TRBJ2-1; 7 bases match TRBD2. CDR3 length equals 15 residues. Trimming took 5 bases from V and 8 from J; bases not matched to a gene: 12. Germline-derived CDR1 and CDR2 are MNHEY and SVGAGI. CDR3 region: CASSPDWEGGDEQFF. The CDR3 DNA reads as TGTGCCAGCAGTCCAGACTGGGAGGGAGGCGATGAGCAGTTCTTC.

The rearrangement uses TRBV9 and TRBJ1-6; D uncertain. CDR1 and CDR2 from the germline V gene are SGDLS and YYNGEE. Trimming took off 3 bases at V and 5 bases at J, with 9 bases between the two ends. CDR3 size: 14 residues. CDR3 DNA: TGTGCCAGCAGCGGAGGCGGGGATAATTCACCCCTCCACTTT. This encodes CASSGGGDNSPLHF.

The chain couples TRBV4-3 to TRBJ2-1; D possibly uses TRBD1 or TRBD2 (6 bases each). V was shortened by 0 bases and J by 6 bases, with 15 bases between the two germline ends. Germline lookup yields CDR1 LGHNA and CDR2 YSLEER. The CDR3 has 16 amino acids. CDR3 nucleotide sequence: TGCGCCAGCAGCCAAGAAGAGGGGGGCCGCTTCAATGAGCAGTTCTTC. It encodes CASSQEEGGRFNEQFF.

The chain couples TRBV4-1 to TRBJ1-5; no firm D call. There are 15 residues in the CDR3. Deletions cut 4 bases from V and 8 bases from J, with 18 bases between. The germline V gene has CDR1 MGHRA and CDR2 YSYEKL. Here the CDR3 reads CASSPNLGVSEPQHF. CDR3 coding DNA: TGCGCCAGCAGCCCTAATCTTGGGGTGTCGGAGCCCCAGCATTTT.

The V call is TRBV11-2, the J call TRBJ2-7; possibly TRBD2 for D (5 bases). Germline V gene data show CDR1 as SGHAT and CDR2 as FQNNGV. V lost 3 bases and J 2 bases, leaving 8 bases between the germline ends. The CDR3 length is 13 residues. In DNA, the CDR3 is TGTGCCAGCAGCTTGGAGGAGGCCTACGAGCAGTACGTC. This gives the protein CASSLEEAYEQYV.

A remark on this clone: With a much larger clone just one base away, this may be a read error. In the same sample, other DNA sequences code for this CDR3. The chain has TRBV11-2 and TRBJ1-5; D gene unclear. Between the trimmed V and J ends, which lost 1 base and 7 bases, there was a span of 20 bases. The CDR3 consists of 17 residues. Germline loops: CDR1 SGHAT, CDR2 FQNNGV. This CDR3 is CASSLGAGFEGQQPQHF. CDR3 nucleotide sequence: TGTGCCAGCAGCTTAGGAGCTGGGTTTGAAGGCCAGCAGCCCCAGCATTTT.

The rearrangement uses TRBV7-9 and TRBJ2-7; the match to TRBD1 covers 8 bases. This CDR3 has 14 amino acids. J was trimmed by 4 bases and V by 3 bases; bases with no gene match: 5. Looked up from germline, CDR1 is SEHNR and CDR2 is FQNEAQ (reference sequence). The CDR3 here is CASSLGQVKYEQYF. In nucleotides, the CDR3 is TGTGCCAGCAGCTTGGGACAGGTAAAATACGAGCAGTACTTC.

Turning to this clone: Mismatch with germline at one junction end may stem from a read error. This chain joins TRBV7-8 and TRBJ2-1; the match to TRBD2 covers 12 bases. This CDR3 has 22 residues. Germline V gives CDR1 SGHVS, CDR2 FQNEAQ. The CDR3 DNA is TGTGCCAGCAGTTTAGGCTCGGCTAGCGGGGGGGAGGCTGCACCCTTTTACAATGAGCAGTTCTTC. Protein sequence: CASSLGSASGGEAAPFYNEQFF.

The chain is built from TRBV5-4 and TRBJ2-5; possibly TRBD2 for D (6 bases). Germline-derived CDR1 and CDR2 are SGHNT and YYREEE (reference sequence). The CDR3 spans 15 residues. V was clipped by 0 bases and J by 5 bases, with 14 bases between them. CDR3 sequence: CASSLEYGGRETQYF. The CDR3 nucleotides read TGTGCCAGCAGCTTGGAGTATGGGGGGAGGGAGACCCAGTACTTC.

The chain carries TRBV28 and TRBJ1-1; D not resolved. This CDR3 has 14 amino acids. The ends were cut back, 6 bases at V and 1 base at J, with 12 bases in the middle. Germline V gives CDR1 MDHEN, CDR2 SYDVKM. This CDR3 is CASRLTRENTEAFF. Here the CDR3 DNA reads TGTGCCAGCAGGTTGACAAGGGAGAACACTGAAGCTTTCTTT. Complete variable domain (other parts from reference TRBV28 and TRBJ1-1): DVKVTQSSRYLVKRTGEKVFLECVQDMDHENMFWYRQDPGLGLRLIYFSYDVKMKEKGDIPEGYSVSREKKERFSLILESASTNQTSMYLCASRLTRENTEAFFGQGTRLTVV.

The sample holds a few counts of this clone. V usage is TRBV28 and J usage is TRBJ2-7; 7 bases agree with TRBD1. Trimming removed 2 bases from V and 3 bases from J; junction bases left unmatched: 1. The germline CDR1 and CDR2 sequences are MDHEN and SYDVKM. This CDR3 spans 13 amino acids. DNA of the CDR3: TGTGCCAGCAGTTTAGCAGGGGGCTACGAGCAGTACGTC. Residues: CASSLAGGYEQYV.

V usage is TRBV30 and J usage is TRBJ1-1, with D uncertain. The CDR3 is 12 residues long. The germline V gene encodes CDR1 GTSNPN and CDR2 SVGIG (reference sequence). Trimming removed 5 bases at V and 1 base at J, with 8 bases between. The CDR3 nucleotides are TGTGCCTGGGAGCCCTGGAACACTGAAGCTTTCTTT. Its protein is CAWEPWNTEAFF.